Listed below are T cell receptor beta chains from one sample, sequenced in a study of blood T cell repertoires in COVID-19. The repertoire was sequenced with immunoSEQ multiplex PCR; TCRdb's copy has only in-frame clones and lacks some. Of 40,000 to 50,000 clones detected, roughly 91% appear once; the ten largest clones hold nearly 5%. Sequenced: peripheral blood. All receptors come from a human donor in a cohort sampled during active COVID-19. Both conserved end residues are trimmed from each CDR3. The order of the fields is J gene, CDR3 length, V gene, CDR3 protein.

>TRBJ2-7|17|TRBV19
ASSIEGTGDLLPYYEQY
>TRBJ2-5|12|TRBV7-2
ASSSSRDQETQY
>TRBJ1-2|15|TRBV19
ASSRPGQIKLFGDYT
>TRBJ1-1|13|TRBV5-1
ASSMRTGGSTEAF
>TRBJ1-2|13|TRBV27
ASSSQQGPSSLYT
>TRBJ1-6|13|TRBV5-1
ASSLAQGGNSPLH
>TRBJ2-1|14|TRBV5-1
ASSSTVGTYGDEQF
>TRBJ2-3|10|TRBV7-9
ASSSTADTQY
>TRBJ2-1|13|TRBV19
ASSISLASYNEQF
>TRBJ2-2|14|TRBV5-4
ASSLGAGGNTGELF
>TRBJ1-2|11|TRBV12-3/TRBV12-4
ASSLTANYGYT
>TRBJ2-3|11|TRBV30
ALADRVKDTQY
>TRBJ2-3|14|TRBV5-1
ASSAGLAGGIDTQY
>TRBJ2-7|12|TRBV27
ASSPRGLGYEQY
>TRBJ1-3|12|TRBV5-6
ASSYGTSGNTIY
>TRBJ2-7|10|TRBV28
ASSSLVNEQY
>TRBJ1-5|13|TRBV19
ASFFGGRGHQPQH
>TRBJ1-5|11|TRBV28
ASSFVENQPQH
>TRBJ2-1|12|TRBV27
ASSSSGPYNEQF
>TRBJ2-7|12|TRBV7-3
ASSSSGRAYEQY
>TRBJ2-3|11|TRBV5-4
ASSLAGSDTQY
>TRBJ1-1|11|TRBV27
ASRADSNTEAF
>TRBJ1-5|13|TRBV7-6
ASSLDTGSNQPQH
>TRBJ1-2|11|TRBV27
ASSLGTGSGYT
>TRBJ1-2|9|TRBV29-1
SVDQGRGYT
>TRBJ2-1|13|TRBV7-9
ASSADRYPYNEQF
>TRBJ1-5|12|TRBV27
ASRGQDFNQPQH
>TRBJ1-5|13|TRBV2
ASRSGRRDNQPQH
>TRBJ2-7|11|TRBV28
ASSSGSTYEQY
>TRBJ2-7|13|TRBV14
ASSQVRGPYYEQY
>TRBJ2-1|13|TRBV27
ASSLGLAGKNEQF
>TRBJ2-2|12|TRBV15
ATSRQGSTGELF
>TRBJ2-1|14|TRBV5-4
ASSQARGSSYNEQF
>TRBJ2-1|10|TRBV11-3
ASSWGHNEQF
>TRBJ2-3|12|TRBV28
ASRIAGRTDTQY
>TRBJ2-7|12|TRBV7-9
ASSLGDRLNEQY
>TRBJ2-5|11|TRBV19
ASSRDSKETQY
>TRBJ2-1|10|TRBV7-9
ASSIDRDEQF
>TRBJ2-5|13|TRBV3-1/TRBV3-2
ASSQDPQGQETQY
>TRBJ1-2|14|TRBV6-6
ASSYAKGRVDYGYT
>TRBJ2-2|11|TRBV6-5
ASGTSGTGELF
>TRBJ2-1|12|TRBV15
ATEGQGVYNEQF
>TRBJ1-1|14|TRBV5-4
ASSLGRATMNTEAF
>TRBJ2-3|14|TRBV7-6
ASSRGLAGVPDTQY
>TRBJ1-2|11|TRBV3-1/TRBV3-2
ASSQSPGQGNT
>TRBJ1-3|16|TRBV6-7
ASSYSSRRTGFKNTIY
>TRBJ2-2|12|TRBV5-6
ASSWYSHTGELF
>TRBJ1-5|12|TRBV2
ASTQDRVDQPQH
>TRBJ1-2|12|TRBV30
AWRGGTVNYGYT
>TRBJ2-1|12|TRBV5-6
ASSFGGRINEQF
>TRBJ2-3|13|TRBV19
ASSPEGTSTDTQY
>TRBJ2-7|14|TRBV28
ASSSTGGIFPYEQY
>TRBJ1-3|13|TRBV24-1
ATSDSTGSRNTIY
>TRBJ2-1|12|TRBV28
ATDRGREINEQF